This entry describes one T cell receptor beta chain. Its antigen is not known. The sample is drawn from a study of blood T cells in healthy people across ages. The CDR3 runs to 13 residues. With 3 bases removed from V and 4 bases from J, the gap between germline ends came to 12 bases. Looked up from germline, CDR1 is GTSNPN and CDR2 is SVGIG (reference sequence). A J-beta primer mix and a sample-barcoded 5' primer were used in a second PCR of about 7 to 12 cycles. The template-switch adaptor was a 5' adaptor with 12 random nucleotides. It tagged each cDNA molecule. TCRdb fed the 5' RACE reads into MiXCR, producing one record per CDR3 protein. Seen here are hundreds of thousands of distinct CDR3 sequences, 25% to 35% observed once, and the top ten hold around a sixth. Study outcomes and limitations: Observed TCR beta diversity per million T cells went down as age went up. This fall followed a roughly linear course with age. Diversity estimates drawn from one million T cells were deemed underestimates. More naive CD4+ cells and higher diversity marked long-lived donors relative to aged donors.

The sequenced sample consisted of blood. This receptor was identified in a woman of 80 years or more in good health. The rearrangement joins TRBV30 to TRBJ1-1; the D gene is possibly TRBD1 (6 bases). The CDR3 DNA sequence: TGTGCCTGGAGCGTGAGGGGGGCCACTGAAGCTTTCTTT. This codes for CAWSVRGATEAFF.